These T cell receptor beta chains were read from a single sample in a study of PD-1 blockade in mismatch repair-deficient tumors. Assay used: immunoSEQ multiplex PCR; TCRdb lists only in-frame clones, some missing. The sample shows roughly 15,000 clones, about 86% of them seen only once. Sequenced material: PBMCs, taken 4 weeks after starting pembrolizumab. These receptors came from an adult with mismatch repair-deficient cancer. CDR3s include the opening cysteine and the closing phenylalanine or tryptophan. D genes are given only for firm matches. Clone size is shown for a subset of rows, as once, few, many or a class of expanded clone.

v_gene	abundance	d_gene	CDR3aa
TRBV7-2	-	-	CASSPSPPPGSPLHF
TRBV28	-	-	CASRTGVKYNSPLHF
TRBV19	-	TRBD2	CASTGREGHRRNKNEQFF
TRBV7-2	-	-	CASSFWGSGSRFF
TRBV7-9	-	-	CASSFDTSGYTF
TRBV28	-	TRBD1	CASTSRGESNQPQHF
TRBV10-1	-	-	CASRGSRRRSEQFF
TRBV4-2	-	TRBD2	CASSQGTSGYNEQFF
TRBV9	-	-	CASSVYQNSGNTIYF
TRBV5-1	-	-	CASSPGQNYNSPLHF
TRBV6-5	-	-	CASSYSASSGQYF
TRBV6-1	-	-	CASSENFPPRGGGAVYGYTF
TRBV5-1	-	TRBD2	CASSLAPGLAGGNEQFF
TRBV11-3	-	-	CASSDPGRGNTIYF
TRBV6-4	-	-	CASSEAGTDTQYF
TRBV28	-	-	CASTTPGSRNQPQHF
TRBV7-2	once	-	CASALGGGQPQHF
TRBV18	-	TRBD1	CASSPPGQSYEQYF
TRBV5-1	few	-	CASSLAYGYEQYF
TRBV29-1	-	TRBD1	CSVAPSTGDLSYTF
TRBV5-1	-	-	CASSLVQNEQFF
TRBV5-1	once	TRBD1	CASSSGTGQETQYF
TRBV9	-	-	CASSVGQGEETQYF
TRBV19	-	-	CVSFPRWGDGDTEAFF
TRBV28	once	-	CASSLKGFGYTF
TRBV7-9	once	TRBD2	CASSFGTNNEQFF
TRBV28	-	TRBD1	CASSTLDRPSSGNTIYF
TRBV18	-	TRBD1	CASSWTGPYEQYF
TRBV9	-	-	CASSVDGSLYNEQFF
TRBV7-2	-	TRBD1	CASSNNRGGISPLHF
TRBV28	few	TRBD1	CASRTGGQIYEQYF
TRBV28	-	TRBD1	CASSFGTVYGYTF
TRBV5-4	once	TRBD2	CASTPGSGRSSHEQFF
TRBV5-1	-	-	CASSWDLTRSETQYF
TRBV14	-	-	CASSQDLGQGGSKNIQYF
TRBV2	-	-	CASTRGGSQEKLFF
TRBV29-1	-	TRBD1	CSVDRGVGTEAFF
TRBV27	-	-	CASSPFRADNSPLHF
TRBV28	once	-	CASSLWDTYYNEQFF
TRBV11-1	-	-	CASSPGIARYEQYF
TRBV11-2	-	-	CASSLGAGRIVETQYF
TRBV6-1	-	-	CASSESSETYGYTF
TRBV27	-	-	CASGLRGDSSYEQYF
TRBV2	-	-	CASTEGGEGAKNIQYF
TRBV4-1	-	-	CASSLGLPPRTQYF
TRBV11-2	few	TRBD2	CASSLVIRLAGGGNEQYF
TRBV7-3	-	TRBD2	CASSWGGPKADTQYF
TRBV5-1	-	-	CASTTTRGTETQYF
TRBV19	-	TRBD2	CASSIQRGAYNEQFF
TRBV28	few	TRBD2	CASSFSVAGVGDTQYF
TRBV18	-	TRBD1	CASSPKDRGPSQPQHF